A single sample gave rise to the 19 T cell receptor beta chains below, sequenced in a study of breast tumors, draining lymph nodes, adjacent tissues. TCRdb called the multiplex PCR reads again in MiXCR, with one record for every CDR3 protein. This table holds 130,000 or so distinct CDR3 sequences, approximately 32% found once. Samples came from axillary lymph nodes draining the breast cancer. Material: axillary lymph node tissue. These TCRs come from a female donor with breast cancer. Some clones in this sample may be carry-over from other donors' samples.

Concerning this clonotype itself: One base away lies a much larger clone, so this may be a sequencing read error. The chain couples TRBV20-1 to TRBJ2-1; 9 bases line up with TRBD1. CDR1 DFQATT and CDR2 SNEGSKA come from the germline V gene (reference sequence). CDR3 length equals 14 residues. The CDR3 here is CSAKGDRVYTEQFF. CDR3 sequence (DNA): TGCAGTGCTAAGGGGGACAGGGTGTACACTGAGCAGTTCTTC.

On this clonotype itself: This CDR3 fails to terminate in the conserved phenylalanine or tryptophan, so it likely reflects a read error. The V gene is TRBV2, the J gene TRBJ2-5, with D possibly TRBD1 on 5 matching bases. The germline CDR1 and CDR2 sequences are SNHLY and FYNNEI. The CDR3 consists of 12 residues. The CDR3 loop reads CASGDRKETQYL. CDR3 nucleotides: TGTGCCAGCGGTGACAGAAAAGAGACCCAGTACCTC.

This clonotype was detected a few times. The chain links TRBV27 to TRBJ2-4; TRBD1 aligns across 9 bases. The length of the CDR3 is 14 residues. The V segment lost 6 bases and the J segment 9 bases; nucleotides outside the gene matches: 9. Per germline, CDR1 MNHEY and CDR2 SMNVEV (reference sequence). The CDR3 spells CASSPNRGRSIQYF. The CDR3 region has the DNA TGTGCCAGCAGCCCGAACAGGGGGCGAAGCATTCAGTACTTC.

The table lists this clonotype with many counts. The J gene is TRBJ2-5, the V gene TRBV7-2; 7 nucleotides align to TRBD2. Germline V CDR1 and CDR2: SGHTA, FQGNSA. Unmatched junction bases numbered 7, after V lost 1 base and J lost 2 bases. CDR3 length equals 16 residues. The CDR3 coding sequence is TGTGCCAGCAGCTTAGTGTTTACGGGGGGTCAAGAGACCCAGTACTTC. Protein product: CASSLVFTGGQETQYF.

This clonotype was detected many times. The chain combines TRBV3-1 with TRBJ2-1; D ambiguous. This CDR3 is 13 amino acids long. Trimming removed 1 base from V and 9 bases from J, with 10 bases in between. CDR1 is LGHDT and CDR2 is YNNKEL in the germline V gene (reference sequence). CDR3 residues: CASSQVRTGEQFF. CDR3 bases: TGTGCCAGCAGCCAAGTCAGGACCGGTGAGCAGTTCTTC.

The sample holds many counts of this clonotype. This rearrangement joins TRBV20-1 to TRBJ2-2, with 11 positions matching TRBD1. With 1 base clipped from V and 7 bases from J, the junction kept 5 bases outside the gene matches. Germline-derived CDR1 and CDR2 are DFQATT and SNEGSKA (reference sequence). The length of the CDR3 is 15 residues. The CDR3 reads CSARAPGTGGGELFF. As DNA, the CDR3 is TGCAGTGCTAGAGCCCCCGGGACAGGGGGCGGGGAGCTGTTTTTT.

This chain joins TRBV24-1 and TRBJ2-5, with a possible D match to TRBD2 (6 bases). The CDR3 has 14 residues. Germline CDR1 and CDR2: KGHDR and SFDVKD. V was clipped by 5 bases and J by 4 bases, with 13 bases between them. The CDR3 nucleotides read TGTGCCACCAGTGCACCTACCGGGGGAGAGACCCAGTACTTC. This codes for CATSAPTGGETQYF.

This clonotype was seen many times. The CDR3 DNA is TGTGCCAGCAGTGAAGTTTCGTTTAAAGGTTTCAGCTCTGGAAACACCATATATTTT. It translates to CASSEVSFKGFSSGNTIYF. V gene TRBV6-1 combines with J gene TRBJ1-3; D remains ambiguous. CDR3 length: 19 amino acids. Trimming shortened V by 1 base and J by 0 bases, and 19 bases separated the two germline ends. In germline, CDR1 is MNHNS, CDR2 SASEGT.

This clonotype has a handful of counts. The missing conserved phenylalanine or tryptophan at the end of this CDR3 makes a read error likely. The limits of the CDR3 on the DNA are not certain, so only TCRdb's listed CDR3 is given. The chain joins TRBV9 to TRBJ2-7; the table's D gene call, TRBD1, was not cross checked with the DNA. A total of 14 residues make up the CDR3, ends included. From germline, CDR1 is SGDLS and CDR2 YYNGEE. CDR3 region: CASSSTGHTYEQSL.

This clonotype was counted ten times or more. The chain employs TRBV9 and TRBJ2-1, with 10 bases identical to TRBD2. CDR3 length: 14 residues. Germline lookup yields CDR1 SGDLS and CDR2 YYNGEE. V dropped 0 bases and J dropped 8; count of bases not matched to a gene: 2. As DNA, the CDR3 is TGTGCCAGCAGCGTAGTCGGGACTAGCGATGAGCAGTTCTTC. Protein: CASSVVGTSDEQFF.

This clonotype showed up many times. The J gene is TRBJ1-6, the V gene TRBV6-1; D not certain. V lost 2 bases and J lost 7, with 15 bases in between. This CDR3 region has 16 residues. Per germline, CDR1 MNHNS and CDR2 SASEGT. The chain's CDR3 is CASSERPGLENSPLHF. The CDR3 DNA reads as TGTGCCAGCAGTGAACGCCCAGGTCTAGAGAATTCACCCCTCCACTTT.

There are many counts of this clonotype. CDR3 protein: CASRLFGDVSYEQYF. The CDR3 DNA sequence: TGTGCCAGTAGGTTGTTTGGTGATGTCTCCTACGAGCAGTACTTC. The chain joins TRBV19 to TRBJ2-7, with D unclear. V was cut by 6 bases and J by 0 bases, with 15 bases left in between. This CDR3 has 15 residues. Germline lookup yields CDR1 LNHDA and CDR2 SQIVND (reference sequence). Drawing the rest from reference TRBV19 and TRBJ2-7, the complete variable domain is DGGITQSPKYLFRKEGQNVTLSCEQNLNHDAMYWYRQDPGQGLRLIYYSQIVNDFQKGDIAEGYSVSREKKESFPLTVTSAQKNPTAFYLCASRLFGDVSYEQYFGPGTRLTVT.

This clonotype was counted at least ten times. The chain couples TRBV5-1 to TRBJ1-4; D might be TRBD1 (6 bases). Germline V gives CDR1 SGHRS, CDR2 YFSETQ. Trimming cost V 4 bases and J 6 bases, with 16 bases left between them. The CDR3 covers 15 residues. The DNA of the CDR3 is TGCGCCAGCAGCCCAGGAGGGGGGGGAGATGAAAAACTGTTTTTT. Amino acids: CASSPGGGGDEKLFF.

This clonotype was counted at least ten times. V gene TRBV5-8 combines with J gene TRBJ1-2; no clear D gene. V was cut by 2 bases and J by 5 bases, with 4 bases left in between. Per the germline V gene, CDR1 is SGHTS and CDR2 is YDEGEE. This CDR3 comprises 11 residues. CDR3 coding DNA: TGTGCCAGCAGCTTTAAGTATGGCTACACCTTC. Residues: CASSFKYGYTF.

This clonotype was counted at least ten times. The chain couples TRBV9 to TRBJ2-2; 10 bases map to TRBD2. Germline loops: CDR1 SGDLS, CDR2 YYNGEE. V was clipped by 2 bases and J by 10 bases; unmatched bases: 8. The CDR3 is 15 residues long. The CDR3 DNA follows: TGTGCCAGCAGCGTGAGCGGGGGGGCGGGGTCGGAGCTGTTTTTT. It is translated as CASSVSGGAGSELFF.

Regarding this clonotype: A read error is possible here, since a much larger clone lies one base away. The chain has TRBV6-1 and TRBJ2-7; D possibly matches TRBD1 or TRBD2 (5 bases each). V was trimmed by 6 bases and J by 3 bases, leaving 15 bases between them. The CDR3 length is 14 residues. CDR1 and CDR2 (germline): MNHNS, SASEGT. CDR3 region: CASRHDLGDYEQYF. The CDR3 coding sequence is TGTGCCAGCAGGCACGACCTGGGGGACTACGAGCAGTACTTC.

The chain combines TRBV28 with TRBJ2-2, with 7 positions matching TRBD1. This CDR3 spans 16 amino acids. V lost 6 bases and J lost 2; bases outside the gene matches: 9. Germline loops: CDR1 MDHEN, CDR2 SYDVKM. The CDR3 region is CASRPTGQINTGELFF. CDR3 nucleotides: TGTGCCAGCAGACCGACGGGACAGATTAACACCGGGGAGCTGTTTTTT.

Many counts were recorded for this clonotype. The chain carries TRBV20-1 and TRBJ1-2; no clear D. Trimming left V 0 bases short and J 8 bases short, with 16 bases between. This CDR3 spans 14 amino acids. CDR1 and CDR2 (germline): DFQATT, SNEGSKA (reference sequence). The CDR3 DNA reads TGCAGTGCTAGAGATTTCGAGCAATTGGGGGGCTACACCTTC. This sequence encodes CSARDFEQLGGYTF.

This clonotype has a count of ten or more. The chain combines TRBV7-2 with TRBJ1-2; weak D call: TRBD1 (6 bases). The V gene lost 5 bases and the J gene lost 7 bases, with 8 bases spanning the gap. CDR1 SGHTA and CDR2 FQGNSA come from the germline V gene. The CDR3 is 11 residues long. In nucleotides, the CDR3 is TGTGCCAGCAGCCGAGGGGGTGGCTACACCTTC. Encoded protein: CASSRGGGYTF. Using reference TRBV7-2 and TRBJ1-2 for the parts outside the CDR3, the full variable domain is GAGVSQSPSNKVTEKGKDVELRCDPISGHTALYWYRQSLGQGLEFLIYFQGNSAPDKSGLPSDRFSAERTGGSVSTLTIQRTQQEDSAVYLCASSRGGGYTFGSGTRLTVV.